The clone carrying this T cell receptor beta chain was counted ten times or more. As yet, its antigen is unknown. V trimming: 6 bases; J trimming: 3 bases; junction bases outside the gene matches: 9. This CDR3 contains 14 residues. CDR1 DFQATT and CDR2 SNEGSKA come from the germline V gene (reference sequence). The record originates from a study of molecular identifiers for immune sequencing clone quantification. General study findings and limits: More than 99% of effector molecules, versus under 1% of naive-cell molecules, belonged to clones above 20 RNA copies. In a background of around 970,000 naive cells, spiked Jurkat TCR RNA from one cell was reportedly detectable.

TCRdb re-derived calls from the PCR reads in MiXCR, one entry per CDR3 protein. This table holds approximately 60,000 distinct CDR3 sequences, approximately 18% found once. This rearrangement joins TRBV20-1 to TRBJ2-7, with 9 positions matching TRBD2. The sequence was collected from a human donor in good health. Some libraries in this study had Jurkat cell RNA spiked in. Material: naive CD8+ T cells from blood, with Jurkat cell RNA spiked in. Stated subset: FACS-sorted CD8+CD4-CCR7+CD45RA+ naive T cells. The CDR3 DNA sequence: TGCAGTGCCAATCTAGCGGGAAGACACTACGAGCAGTACTTC. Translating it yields CSANLAGRHYEQYF.